These 11 T cell receptor beta chains came from one sample sequenced in a study of blood T cell repertoires in COVID-19. Measured with immunoSEQ multiplex PCR; TCRdb has only the in-frame clones, and not every one. The table lists 100,000 to 150,000 clones, more than 75% of them singletons. Input material: peripheral blood. These receptors all stem from a woman aged 70 to 79 with COVID-19, enrolled during active disease.

The chain has TRBV28 and TRBJ1-1; D is undetermined. This CDR3 spans 10 amino acids. The germline V gene encodes CDR1 MDHEN and CDR2 SYDVKM. Trimming cost V 6 bases and J 4 bases, with 3 bases left between them. The CDR3 nucleotides are TGTGCCAGCAGGAGCACTGAAGCTTTCTTT. Translated, it gives CASRSTEAFF.

The V and J genes are TRBV30 and TRBJ1-4; TRBD1 matches 9 bases. V lost 0 bases, J lost 1 base, and 6 bases stayed unmatched. CDR3 length equals 17 residues. CDR1 is GTSNPN, CDR2 SVGIG, per germline (reference sequence). CDR3 sequence reads: CAWSVYGQGLTNEKLFF. As DNA, the CDR3 is TGTGCCTGGAGTGTATATGGACAGGGGCTAACTAATGAAAAACTGTTTTTT.

The chain uses TRBV28 and TRBJ1-1; maybe TRBD1 (6 bases). The CDR3 contains 14 residues. V lost 2 bases and J 11 bases, leaving 18 bases between the germline ends. Germline CDR1 and CDR2: MDHEN and SYDVKM. The CDR3 loop reads CASSLGRGWGRAFF. CDR3 nucleotide sequence: TGTGCCAGCAGTTTAGGCAGGGGTTGGGGTCGGGCTTTCTTT.

The V and J genes are TRBV28 and TRBJ1-2; TRBD1 agrees at 8 bases. Germline V gene sequence: CDR1 MDHEN, CDR2 SYDVKM. With V trimmed by 5 bases and J by 4 bases, 9 bases remained unmatched. The CDR3 sequence is 15 residues long. The CDR3 here is CASSPLDREGYGYTF. In DNA form, the CDR3 reads TGTGCCAGCAGTCCCCTGGACAGGGAGGGCTATGGCTACACCTTC.

The chain uses TRBV28 and TRBJ1-3; D is ambiguous. The ends were cut back, 5 bases at V and 0 bases at J, with 11 bases in the middle. The CDR3 covers 15 residues. Germline-derived CDR1 and CDR2 are MDHEN and SYDVKM. The CDR3 nucleotides are TGTGCCAGCAGTCTCGCCCCACTCTCTGGAAACACCATATATTTT. It is translated as CASSLAPLSGNTIYF.

The chain has TRBV30 and TRBJ2-6; tentatively, D is TRBD1 (5 bases). Germline CDR1 reads GTSNPN; CDR2 reads SVGIG (reference sequence). The CDR3 is made up of 15 amino acids. V was trimmed by 3 bases and J by 3 bases, leaving 12 bases between them. The CDR3 loop is CAWRSRASGANVLTF. The CDR3 DNA reads as TGTGCCTGGAGGTCCAGGGCGAGTGGGGCCAACGTCCTGACTTTC.

The V call is TRBV5-1, the J call TRBJ2-2; the match to TRBD1 covers 8 bases. V lost 0 bases to trimming and J lost 1 base; unmatched junction nucleotides: 11. CDR1 SGHRS and CDR2 YFSETQ come from the germline V gene. This CDR3 spans 19 amino acids. This CDR3 reads CASSLAGQGGIGNTGELFF. In DNA, the CDR3 is TGCGCCAGCAGCTTGGCAGGACAGGGTGGAATTGGGAACACCGGGGAGCTGTTTTTT.

The genes are TRBV11-2 and TRBJ2-7; possible D gene TRBD1, 6 bases. V lost 5 bases and J lost 3, with 14 bases in between. Germline assignment: CDR1 SGHAT and CDR2 FQNNGV. This CDR3 has 14 residues. CDR3 DNA sequence: TGTGCCAGCAGCCAGGGGACGGAACACTACGAGCAGTACTTC. Protein: CASSQGTEHYEQYF. The variable domain in full, with the rest retrieved from reference TRBV11-2 and TRBJ2-7, is EAGVAQSPRYKIIEKRQSVAFWCNPISGHATLYWYQQILGQGPKLLIQFQNNGVVDDSQLPKDRFSAERLKGVDSTLKIQPAKLEDSAVYLCASSQGTEHYEQYFGPGTRLTVT.

The V gene is TRBV5-4, the J gene TRBJ1-2; 8 bases align to TRBD1. The germline V gene has CDR1 SGHNT and CDR2 YYREEE (reference sequence). This CDR3 spans 15 amino acids. The J segment lost 3 bases and the V segment lost 2 bases, leaving 6 bases of the junction unmatched. The CDR3 coding sequence is TGTGCCAGCAGCTTCGAACCAGGGGGCTACTATGGCTACACCTTC. Its protein is CASSFEPGGYYGYTF. Complete variable domain (other parts from reference TRBV5-4 and TRBJ1-2): ETGVTQSPTHLIKTRGQQVTLRCSSQSGHNTVSWYQQALGQGPQFIFQYYREEENGRGNFPPRFSGLQFPNYSSELNVNALELDDSALYLCASSFEPGGYYGYTFGSGTRLTVV.

This clone was counted a few times. V usage is TRBV6-5 and J usage is TRBJ1-1; D not resolved. Germline loops: CDR1 MNHEY, CDR2 SVGAGI. The CDR3 loop spans 14 amino acids. With 6 bases removed from V and 4 bases from J, the gap between germline ends came to 15 bases. CDR3 in amino acids: CASSPPYEATEAFF. CDR3 DNA: TGTGCCAGCAGCCCCCCATATGAGGCCACTGAAGCTTTCTTT.

The J gene is TRBJ1-4, the V gene TRBV18, with 7 bases aligning to TRBD1. The V segment lost 5 bases and the J segment 4 bases; nucleotides outside the gene matches: 7. The CDR3 sequence is 15 residues long. From germline, CDR1 is KGHSH and CDR2 LQKENI. CDR3 loop: CASSSRDSVNEKLFF. The CDR3 coding sequence is TGTGCCAGCTCAAGCCGGGACAGCGTTAATGAAAAACTGTTTTTT. Variable domain in full (rest from reference TRBV18 and TRBJ1-4): NAGVMQNPRHLVRRRGQEARLRCSPMKGHSHVYWYRQLPEEGLKFMVYLQKENIIDESGMPKERFSAEFPKEGPSILRIQQVVRGDSAAYFCASSSRDSVNEKLFFGSGTQLSVL.